Presented here are 10 T cell receptor beta chains from one specimen sequenced in a study of blood T cell repertoires in COVID-19. Produced via immunoSEQ multiplex PCR; TCRdb's table is partial and in-frame only. The table has roughly 190,000 clones, around 80% seen once. Sequences were obtained from PBMCs or T cells enriched from blood (not recorded which). Source of these receptors: a woman aged 45-65 years with acute COVID-19.

The chain recombines TRBV28 with TRBJ2-1, with 7 positions matching TRBD2. J lost 2 bases, V lost 6 bases, and 13 bases had no gene match. CDR3 length: 17 amino acids. Germline V gene sequence: CDR1 MDHEN, CDR2 SYDVKM. The DNA for the CDR3 is TGTGCCAGCAGCCCTTTACCGGGCGGGAGTCCCTACAATGAGCAGTTCTTC. This gives the protein CASSPLPGGSPYNEQFF.

The chain carries TRBV2 and TRBJ1-1; D is undetermined. Trimming shortened V by 6 bases and J by 3 bases, and 11 bases separated the two germline ends. The CDR3 has 13 residues. The V gene's germline CDR1 is SNHLY and CDR2 FYNNEI. CDR3 bases: TGTGCCAGCAGGGGCGGGGTTTACACTGAAGCTTTCTTT. Its translation: CASRGGVYTEAFF.

This clone was counted a single time. The chain combines TRBV3-1 (or the pseudogene TRBV3-2) with TRBJ1-2, with a possible D match to TRBD1 (6 bases). Looked up from germline, CDR1 is LGHDT and CDR2 is YNNKEL (reference sequence). The CDR3 runs to 14 residues. Trimming took 1 base from V and 3 from J, leaving 9 bases between them. CDR3 DNA sequence: TGTGCCAGCAGCCAAGCGACAGGAGACTATGGCTACACCTTC. Translated: CASSQATGDYGYTF.

The gene calls are TRBV2 and TRBJ1-1; 9 bases are shared with TRBD1. The germline gives CDR1 SNHLY, CDR2 FYNNEI. V lost 4 bases to trimming and J lost 5 bases; unmatched junction nucleotides: 14. This CDR3 contains 17 residues. CDR3 DNA: TGTGCCAGCAGTGGGGGACAGGGAAGGCAAGGAGGGACTGAAGCTTTCTTT. Encoded protein: CASSGGQGRQGGTEAFF.

The chain is built from TRBV19 and TRBJ1-1; maybe TRBD1 (5 bases). The CDR3 sequence is 15 residues long. Germline V gene lookup returns CDR1 LNHDA and CDR2 SQIVND (reference sequence). The V end lost 7 bases, the J end lost 0 bases, and 15 bases lay between the germline ends. The CDR3 reads CASIPGNYMNTEAFF. The CDR3 coding sequence is TGTGCCAGTATCCCAGGGAACTACATGAACACTGAAGCTTTCTTT.

The rearrangement joins TRBV6-5 to TRBJ1-2, with D uncertain. The CDR3 is 12 residues long. Germline V lookup: CDR1 MNHEY, CDR2 SVGAGI. The germline V and J ends were trimmed by 6 bases and 4 bases, with 9 bases remaining between them. CDR3 bases: TGTGCCAGCAGCCACACCCTCTATGGCTACACCTTC. Its translation is CASSHTLYGYTF.

This rearrangement joins TRBV4-3 to TRBJ1-1; D call uncertain. Germline V gene sequence: CDR1 LGHNA, CDR2 YSLEER. The CDR3 runs 15 residues. V gave up 2 bases and J gave up 2 bases, with 12 bases separating them. CDR3 protein: CASSQFGRFNTEAFF. The DNA for the CDR3 is TGCGCCAGCAGCCAATTTGGCAGGTTCAACACTGAAGCTTTCTTT.

This clone was picked up a small number of times. The rearrangement uses TRBV27 and TRBJ2-1; D gene uncertain. The CDR3 covers 13 residues. Germline V gene lookup returns CDR1 MNHEY and CDR2 SMNVEV (reference sequence). Trimming left V 2 bases short and J 2 bases short, with 4 bases between. This CDR3 reads CASSLTPYNEQFF. CDR3 DNA sequence: TGTGCCAGCAGTTTAACACCCTACAATGAGCAGTTCTTC.

This clone has just one count. The chain has TRBV25-1 and TRBJ2-2; TRBD2 is a possible D gene (6 bases). CDR1 and CDR2 from the germline V gene are MGHDK and SYGVNS. The CDR3 spans 16 residues. V dropped 6 bases and J dropped 0 bases, with 14 bases sitting between them. This CDR3 is CASSRRGGTNTGELFF. As DNA, the CDR3 is TGTGCCAGCAGCCGGAGGGGCGGAACGAACACCGGGGAGCTGTTTTTT.

The V gene is TRBV2, the J gene TRBJ1-1; D uncertain. The V end lost 7 bases, the J end lost 1 base, and 7 bases lay between the germline ends. This CDR3 is 12 amino acids long. Germline-derived CDR1 and CDR2 are SNHLY and FYNNEI. The DNA of the CDR3 is TGTGCCAGCACATACGGGAACACTGAAGCTTTCTTT. Translating it yields CASTYGNTEAFF.